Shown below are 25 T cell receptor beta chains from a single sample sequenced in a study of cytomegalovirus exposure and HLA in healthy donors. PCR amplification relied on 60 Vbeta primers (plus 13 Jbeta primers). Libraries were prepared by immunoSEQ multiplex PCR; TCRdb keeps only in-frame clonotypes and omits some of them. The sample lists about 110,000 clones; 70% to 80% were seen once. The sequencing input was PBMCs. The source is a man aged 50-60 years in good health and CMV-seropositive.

The CDR3 protein is CASRFGRGSMGYTF. DNA of the CDR3: TGCGCCAGCAGGTTTGGACGGGGGTCTATGGGCTACACCTTC. The chain has TRBV5-1 and TRBJ1-2; TRBD1 is a possible D gene (5 bases). The CDR3 spans 14 residues. Germline V gives CDR1 SGHRS, CDR2 YFSETQ. V gave up 5 bases and J gave up 8 bases, with 19 bases separating them.

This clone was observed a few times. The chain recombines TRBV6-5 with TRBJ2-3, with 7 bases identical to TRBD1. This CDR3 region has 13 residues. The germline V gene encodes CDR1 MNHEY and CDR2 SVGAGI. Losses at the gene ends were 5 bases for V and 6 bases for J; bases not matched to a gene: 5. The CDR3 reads CASSRPDRDTQYF. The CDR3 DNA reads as TGTGCCAGCAGTCGCCCGGACAGGGATACGCAGTATTTT.

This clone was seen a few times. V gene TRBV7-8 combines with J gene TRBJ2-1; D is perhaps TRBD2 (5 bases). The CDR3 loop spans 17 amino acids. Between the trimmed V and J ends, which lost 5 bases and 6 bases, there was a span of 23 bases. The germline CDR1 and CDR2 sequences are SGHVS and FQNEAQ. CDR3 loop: CASSLRTRGGWVNEQFF. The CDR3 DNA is TGTGCCAGCAGCCTCCGAACCCGAGGCGGGTGGGTCAATGAGCAGTTCTTC.

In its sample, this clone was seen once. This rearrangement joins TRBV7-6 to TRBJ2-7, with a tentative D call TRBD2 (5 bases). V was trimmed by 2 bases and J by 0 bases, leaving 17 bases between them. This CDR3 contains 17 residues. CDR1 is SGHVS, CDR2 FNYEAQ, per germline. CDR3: CASSLNPSGGSSYEQYF. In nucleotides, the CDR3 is TGTGCCAGCAGCTTAAATCCTTCGGGCGGGTCCTCCTACGAGCAGTACTTC.

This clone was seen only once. The CDR3 here is CASRPDTSSYEQYF. The CDR3 DNA follows: TGTGCCAGTAGACCGGACACTTCCTCCTACGAGCAGTACTTC. J is TRBJ2-7 and V is TRBV19; a weak D match, TRBD1 (5 bases). The V gene's germline CDR1 is LNHDA and CDR2 SQIVND (reference sequence). V was trimmed by 6 bases and J by 0 bases, leaving 12 bases between them. The CDR3 length is 14 residues. Full variable domain (missing parts from reference TRBV19 and TRBJ2-7): DGGITQSPKYLFRKEGQNVTLSCEQNLNHDAMYWYRQDPGQGLRLIYYSQIVNDFQKGDIAEGYSVSREKKESFPLTVTSAQKNPTAFYLCASRPDTSSYEQYFGPGTRLTVT.

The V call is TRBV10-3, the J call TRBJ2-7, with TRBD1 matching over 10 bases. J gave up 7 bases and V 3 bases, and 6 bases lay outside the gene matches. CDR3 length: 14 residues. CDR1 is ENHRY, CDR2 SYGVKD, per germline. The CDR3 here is CAISDDRGPREQYF. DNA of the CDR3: TGTGCCATCAGTGATGACAGGGGGCCTCGAGAGCAGTACTTC.

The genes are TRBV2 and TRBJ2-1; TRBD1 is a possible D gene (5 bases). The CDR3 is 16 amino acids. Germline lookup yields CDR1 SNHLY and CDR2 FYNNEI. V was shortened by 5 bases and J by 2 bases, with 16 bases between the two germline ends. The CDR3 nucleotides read TGTGCCAGCAGTTACTTGACAGTAACCACCTACAATGAGCAGTTCTTC. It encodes CASSYLTVTTYNEQFF.

Written as DNA, the CDR3 is TGCGCCAGCAGCTCCGGGACAGGGACCGTTAATGAAAAACTGTTTTTT. Protein product: CASSSGTGTVNEKLFF. The chain has TRBV5-1 and TRBJ1-4, with 9 bases that match TRBD1. The CDR3 consists of 16 residues. The germline CDR1 and CDR2 sequences are SGHRS and YFSETQ. The trim removed 3 bases at V and 4 bases at J, leaving 7 bases unmatched.

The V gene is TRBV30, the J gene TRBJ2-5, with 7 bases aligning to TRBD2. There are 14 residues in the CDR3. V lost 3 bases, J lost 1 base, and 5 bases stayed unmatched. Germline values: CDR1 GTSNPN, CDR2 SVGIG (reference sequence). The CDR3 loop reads CAWRGSGTQETQYF. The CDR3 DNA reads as TGTGCCTGGAGGGGGAGCGGGACCCAAGAGACCCAGTACTTC.

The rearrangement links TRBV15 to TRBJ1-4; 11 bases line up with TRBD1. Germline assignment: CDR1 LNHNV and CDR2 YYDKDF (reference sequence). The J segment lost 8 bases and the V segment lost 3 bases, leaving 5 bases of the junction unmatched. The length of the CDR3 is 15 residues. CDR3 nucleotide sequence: TGTGCCACCAGCAGGGACAGGGGGCTTTGGGAAAAACTGTTTTTT. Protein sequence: CATSRDRGLWEKLFF.

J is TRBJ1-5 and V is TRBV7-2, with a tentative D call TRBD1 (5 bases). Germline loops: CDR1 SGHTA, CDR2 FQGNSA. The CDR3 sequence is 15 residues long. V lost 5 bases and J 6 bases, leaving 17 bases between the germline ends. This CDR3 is CASSRAGREGQPQHF. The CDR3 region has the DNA TGTGCCAGCAGCCGAGCAGGGAGGGAGGGTCAGCCCCAGCATTTT.

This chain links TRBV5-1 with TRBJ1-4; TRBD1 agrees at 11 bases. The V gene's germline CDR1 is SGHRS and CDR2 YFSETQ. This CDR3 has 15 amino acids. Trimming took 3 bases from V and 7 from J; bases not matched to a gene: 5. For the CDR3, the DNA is TGCGCCAGCAGCTCCTCCGGGACAGGGGGTGAAAAACTGTTTTTT. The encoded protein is CASSSSGTGGEKLFF.

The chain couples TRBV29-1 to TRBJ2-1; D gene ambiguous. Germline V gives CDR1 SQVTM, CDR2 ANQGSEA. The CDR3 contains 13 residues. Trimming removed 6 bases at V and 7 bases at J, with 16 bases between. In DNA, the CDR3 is TGCAGCGTAGACAAATCCACCCAGAATGAGCAGTTCTTC. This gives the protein CSVDKSTQNEQFF.

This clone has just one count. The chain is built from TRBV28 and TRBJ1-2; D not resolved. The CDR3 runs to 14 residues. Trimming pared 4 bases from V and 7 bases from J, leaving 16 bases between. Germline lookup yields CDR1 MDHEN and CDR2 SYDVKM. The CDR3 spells CASSSLPTRVGYTF. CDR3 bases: TGTGCCAGCAGTTCGCTCCCCACGAGGGTTGGCTACACCTTC.

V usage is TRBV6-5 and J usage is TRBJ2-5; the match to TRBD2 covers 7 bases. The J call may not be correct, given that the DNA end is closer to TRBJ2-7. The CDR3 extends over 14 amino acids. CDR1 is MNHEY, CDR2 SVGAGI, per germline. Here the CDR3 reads CASSKGGASYEQYF. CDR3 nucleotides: TGTGCCAGCAGTAAGGGAGGGGCTTCCTACGAGCAGTACTTC.

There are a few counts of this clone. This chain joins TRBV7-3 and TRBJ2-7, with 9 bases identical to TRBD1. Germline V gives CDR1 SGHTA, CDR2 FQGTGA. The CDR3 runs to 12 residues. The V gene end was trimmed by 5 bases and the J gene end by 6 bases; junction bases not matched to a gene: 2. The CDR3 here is CASSLDRGEQYF. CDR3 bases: TGTGCCAGCAGCCTGGACAGGGGCGAGCAGTACTTC.

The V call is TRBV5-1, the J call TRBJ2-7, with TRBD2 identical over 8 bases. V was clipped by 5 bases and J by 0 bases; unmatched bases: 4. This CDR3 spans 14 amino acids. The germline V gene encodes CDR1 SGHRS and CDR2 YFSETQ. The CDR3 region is CASSRTSGSYEQYF. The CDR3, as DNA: TGCGCCAGCAGTCGTACTAGCGGCTCCTACGAGCAGTACTTC.

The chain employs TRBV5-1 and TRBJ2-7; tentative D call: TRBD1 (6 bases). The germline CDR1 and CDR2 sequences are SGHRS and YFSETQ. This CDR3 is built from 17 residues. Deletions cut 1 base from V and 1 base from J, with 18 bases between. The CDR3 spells CASSLRSGDGSSYEQYF. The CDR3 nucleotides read TGCGCCAGCAGCTTGCGTTCAGGGGACGGAAGTTCCTACGAGCAGTACTTC. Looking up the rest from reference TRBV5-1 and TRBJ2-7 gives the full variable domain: KAGVTQTPRYLIKTRGQQVTLSCSPISGHRSVSWYQQTPGQGLQFLFEYFSETQRNKGNFPGRFSGRQFSNSRSEMNVSTLELGDSALYLCASSLRSGDGSSYEQYFGPGTRLTVT.

The DNA for the CDR3 is TGTGCCATCAGTATAGGACAAGCCGACGAGCAGTACTTC. Encoded protein: CAISIGQADEQYF. This chain uses TRBV10-3 with TRBJ2-7, with D maybe TRBD1 (5 bases). This CDR3 region has 13 residues. Germline V lookup: CDR1 ENHRY, CDR2 SYGVKD. V was pared by 5 bases and J by 5 bases, with 13 bases between.

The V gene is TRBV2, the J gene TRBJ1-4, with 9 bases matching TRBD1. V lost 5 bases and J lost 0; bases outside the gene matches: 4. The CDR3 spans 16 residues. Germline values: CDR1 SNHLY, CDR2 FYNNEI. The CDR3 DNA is TGTGCCAGCAGTACACAGGGGGCCTCAACTAATGAAAAACTGTTTTTT. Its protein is CASSTQGASTNEKLFF.

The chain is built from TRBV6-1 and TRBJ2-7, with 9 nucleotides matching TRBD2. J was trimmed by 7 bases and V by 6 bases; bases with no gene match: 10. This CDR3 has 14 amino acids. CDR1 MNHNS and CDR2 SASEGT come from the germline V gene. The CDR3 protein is CASSRAGGPEEQYF. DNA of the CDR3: TGTGCCAGCAGCAGAGCGGGAGGACCAGAGGAGCAGTACTTC.

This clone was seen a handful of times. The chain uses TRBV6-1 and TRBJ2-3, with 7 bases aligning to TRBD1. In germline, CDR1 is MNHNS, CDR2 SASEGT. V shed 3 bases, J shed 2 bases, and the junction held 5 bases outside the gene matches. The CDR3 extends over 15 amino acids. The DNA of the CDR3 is TGTGCCAGCAGTGAGTTGACAGGGTACACAGATACGCAGTATTTT. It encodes CASSELTGYTDTQYF.

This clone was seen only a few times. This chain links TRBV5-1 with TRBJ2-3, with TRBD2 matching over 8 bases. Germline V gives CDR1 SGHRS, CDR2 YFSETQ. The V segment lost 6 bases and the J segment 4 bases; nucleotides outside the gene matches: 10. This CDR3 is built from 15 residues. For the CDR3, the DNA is TGCGCCAGCACCTCCGGGGGGGCTTCCGCAGATACGCAGTATTTT. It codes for CASTSGGASADTQYF.

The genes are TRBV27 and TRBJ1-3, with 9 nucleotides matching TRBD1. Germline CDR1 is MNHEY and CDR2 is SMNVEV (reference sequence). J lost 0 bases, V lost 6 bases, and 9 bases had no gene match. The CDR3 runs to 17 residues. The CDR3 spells CASRPRADRGSGNTIYF. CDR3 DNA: TGTGCCAGCAGGCCGCGGGCGGACAGGGGCTCTGGAAACACCATATATTTT.

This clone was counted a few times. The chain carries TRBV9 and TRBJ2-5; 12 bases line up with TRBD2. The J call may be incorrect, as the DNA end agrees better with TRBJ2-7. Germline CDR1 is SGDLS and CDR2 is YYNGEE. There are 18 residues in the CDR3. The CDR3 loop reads CASSLQGLAGPLGDEQYF. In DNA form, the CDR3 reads TGTGCCAGCAGCCTCCAGGGACTAGCGGGCCCCCTCGGGGACGAGCAGTACTTC.